This note documents a single T cell receptor (beta chain) sequence. Its antigen is unknown. No clone much larger than this one lies a single base away; base qualities are absent. Sequences DFQATT (CDR1) and SNEGSKA (CDR2) are obtained from the germline V gene (reference sequence). V was cut back by 4 bases and J by 7 bases, leaving a gap of 11 bases between them. From its cysteine to its phenylalanine, the CDR3 spans 11 amino acids. The DNA shown is the 33-base CDR3, in frame from base 1. Using the deep immunoSEQ assay, multiplex PCR amplified TCR CDR3 regions from genomic DNA. Extracted genomic DNA from each cell subset was spread evenly across all wells of several immunoSEQ 96-well plates, with each plate serving as a replicate. For sorted subsets, each replicate PCR was loaded with approximately 0.2 ug genomic DNA, equivalent to 25,000 to 35,000 T cell genomes. Purified libraries were quantified with a Qubit 3.0 fluorometer, sized on a Bioanalyzer 2100, and re-quantified with the KAPA Library Quantification kit. A separate single-read 150-cycle Illumina NextSeq 550 flow cell was used to sequence each immunoSEQ 96-well plate. Processing in the source paper ran as follows. Because only junctional sequences without quality scores were contained in the immunoSEQ output, filtering matching that applied to full-length reads could not be performed. Sequences were annotated with PyIR, a Python wrapper for IgBLAST v1.9, using IMGT germline references to assign V/J genes and CDR3. Reads were removed for weak V/J assignments (E-value above 1e-6), missing CDR3, stop codons, out-of-frame junctions, or ambiguous translated residues. V3J clonotypes were defined by identical inferred V gene, J gene, and CDR3 amino acid sequence. To compute the percentage overlap between repertoires, the number of shared unique clonotypes was divided by the size of the smaller repertoire. RTK rarefaction, the Chao1 estimator, and Recon v2.1 estimates of unobserved clonotypes were used to assess repertoire richness. Generation probabilities for all TCRbeta clonotypes obtained by the gDNA method from a few donors were computed using OLGA. TCRdb mirrors the immuneACCESS table, restricted to in-frame sequences. Some clones are absent from its copies; in checked studies, under half trace to an unresolved V gene, and the reason for the others is unknown. Clone size and the V and J calls come from that table; the DNA yielded D and trimming. The sample profile shows over 850,000 clones; 78% of them were found once. The top ten clones comprise under 0.6% of the sample.

Healthy HIV-negative adults with no recently reported acute infections or vaccinations were included as donors. All donors were Caucasian adults living in Nashville, Tennessee, USA. Magnetic negative selection was used to enrich CD4+ T cells, after which naive cells were positively selected on CD45RA and the negative fraction became the memory subset. Blood was collected by leukapheresis, and PBMCs were isolated by Ficoll-Histopaque density gradient centrifugation and then cryopreserved in liquid nitrogen vapor phase. Analytical flow cytometry was used to check the purity and quantity of each magnetically sorted T cell population. Genomic DNA was isolated from every sorted fraction and measured by UV absorbance on a Nanodrop 2000c. The sample belongs to a study of shared clonotypes between healthy human individuals (dated by TCRdb to 2020 to 2022). As for the study more broadly: The cohort comprised a couple of women and a few men aged 18 to 49 years. Libraries were prepared and TCR repertoires were sequenced by different laboratories using diverse techniques, in order to increase sequencing depth and limit assay-specific biases. Between about 0.94 and 8.9 billion PBMCs per donor were obtained by leukapheresis. Per donor, three plates each were used for CD4 naive and CD4 memory, two for CD8 naive, and one for CD8 memory. To estimate repertoire size and how much clonotypes are shared between individuals, the study performed deep sequencing of blood TCR repertoires from roughly five healthy adults. The paper as a whole reports these results and caveats: Sampling was restricted to blood, and TCR repertoires in tissues likely differ from the TCR repertoires found in blood. Because the study included only a small number of donors, the genetic and exposure-history diversity represented was limited. Based on pairwise subsampling, the degree of clonotype sharing among donors was expected to be affected by sequencing depth. About 5% of naive CD4, 3.5% of naive CD8, 2.3% of memory CD4, and less than 0.45% of memory CD8 clonotypes were shared across a few donors. Incomplete sequencing was indicated by rarefaction of sorted-subset datasets, despite the large sequencing depth. Estimated clonotype richness was generally larger for naive than for memory subsets. Compared with non-shared clonotypes, clonotypes shared by all four sorted-subset donors had higher generation probabilities.

The sequence derives from a man aged 18 to 29 in good health. Some clones in this sample may be carry-over from other donors' samples. Sequenced material: memory CD4+ T cells from PBMCs. The cell subset or site label, read with the paper, signifies: CD45RA-negative fraction. The V and J genes are TRBV20-1 and TRBJ2-7, with the D gene uncertain. Here is the DNA: TGCAGTGCTAAGGACCGGGCTGAGCAGTACTTC. Its translation reads: CSAKDRAEQYF.